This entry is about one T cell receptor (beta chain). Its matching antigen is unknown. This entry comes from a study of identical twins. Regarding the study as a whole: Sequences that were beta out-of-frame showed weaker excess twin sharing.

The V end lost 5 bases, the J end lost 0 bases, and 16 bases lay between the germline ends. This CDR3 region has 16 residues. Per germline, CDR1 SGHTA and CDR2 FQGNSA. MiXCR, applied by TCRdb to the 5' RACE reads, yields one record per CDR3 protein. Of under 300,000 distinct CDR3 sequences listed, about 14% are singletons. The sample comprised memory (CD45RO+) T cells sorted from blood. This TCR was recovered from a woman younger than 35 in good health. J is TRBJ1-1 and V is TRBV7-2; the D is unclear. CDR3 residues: CASSPAYRLMNTEAFF. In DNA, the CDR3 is TGTGCCAGCAGCCCCGCCTATCGCTTAATGAACACTGAAGCTTTCTTT.